These T cell receptor beta chains were read from a single sample in a study of blood T cell repertoires in COVID-19. Data came from immunoSEQ multiplex PCR; TCRdb stores just in-frame clones and leaves some out. The table has about 75,000 clones, less than 85% seen once; the top ten hold roughly 5%. The specimen sequenced was peripheral blood. These receptors all come from a woman of 80 years or more with active or convalescent COVID-19. Both conserved end residues are part of each CDR3. D genes are given only for firm matches. Clone size, where shown, is once, few, many, or a class for clones that have expanded.

CASSIGVGRTGGYGYTF TGTGCCAGTAGTATCGGCGTGGGGCGGACCGGGGGCTATGGCTACACCTTC TRBJ1-2 TRBV19 - -
CASSQGRITDSHYEQYF TGCGCCAGCAGCCAAGGGCGTATCACGGACTCGCACTACGAGCAGTACTTC TRBJ2-7 TRBV4-1 - few
CASTSPRGLNEKLFF TGTGCCAGTACCTCTCCGCGGGGCCTTAATGAAAAACTGTTTTTT TRBJ1-4 TRBV19 - -
CASSDHEGQKNTEAFF TGTGCCAGCAGTGATCACGAGGGACAGAAGAACACTGAAGCTTTCTTT TRBJ1-1 TRBV6-2/TRBV6-3 TRBD1 -
CASSPSSGTYEQYF TGTGCCAGCTCACCATCTAGCGGGACCTACGAGCAGTACTTC TRBJ2-7 TRBV18 TRBD2 -
CASSPILEASTDTQYF TGTGCCAGTAGTCCCATATTGGAGGCTAGCACAGATACGCAGTATTTT TRBJ2-3 TRBV19 - -
CASSIDHREPAGGYTF TGTGCCAGTAGTATAGATCACAGGGAACCCGCCGGGGGCTACACCTTC TRBJ1-2 TRBV19 - -
CSVERQGSPSGNTF TGCAGCGTTGAAAGGCAGGGATCCCCATCTGGTAACACCTTC TRBJ1-2 TRBV29-1 - -
CASSLDAGFGNQPQHF TGTGCCAGCAGCTTAGATGCCGGGTTTGGCAATCAGCCCCAGCATTTT TRBJ1-5 TRBV7-2 - -
CSVETGGREQFF TGCAGCGTTGAGACGGGGGGGCGGGAGCAGTTCTTC TRBJ2-1 TRBV29-1 TRBD2 -
CASSLTGGWKDGYTF TGTGCCAGCAGCTTAACGGGGGGGTGGAAGGATGGCTACACCTTC TRBJ1-2 TRBV7-2 - -
CASSSHGGEVGYTF TGCGCCAGCAGCTCCCACGGGGGGGAGGTTGGCTACACCTTC TRBJ1-2 TRBV5-1 - -
CASSDGQYGQPQHF TGTGCCAGCAGCGACGGACAGTATGGGCAGCCCCAGCATTTT TRBJ1-5 TRBV7-2 - -
CATSKDRGAFF TGTGCCACCAGTAAGGACAGGGGAGCTTTCTTT TRBJ1-1 TRBV24-1 TRBD1 -
CASSQRSGMQPQHF TGTGCCAGCAGCCAAAGGTCAGGGATGCAGCCCCAGCATTTT TRBJ1-5 TRBV3-1/TRBV3-2 - -
CASSMGHTDTQYF TGTGCCAGCAGTATGGGACACACAGATACGCAGTATTTT TRBJ2-3 TRBV6-6 - -
CASSLVVGGNTEAFF TGTGCCAGCAGCTTGGTGGTAGGGGGGAACACTGAAGCTTTCTTT TRBJ1-1 TRBV7-2 - -
CASKRDRGYEQYF TGCGCCAGTAAACGGGACAGGGGGTACGAGCAGTACTTC TRBJ2-7 TRBV5-1 TRBD1 -
CASSLVRDRNEKLFF TGTGCCAGCAGCTTGGTCCGGGACAGGAATGAAAAACTGTTTTTT TRBJ1-4 TRBV11-2 TRBD1 -
CASSLYAGAYEQYF TGCGCCAGCAGCTTGTACGCAGGGGCCTACGAGCAGTACTTC TRBJ2-7 TRBV5-1 - -
CASSRTYGQGAYNEQFF TGTGCCAGCAGCCGAACCTACGGACAGGGGGCCTACAATGAGCAGTTCTTC TRBJ2-1 TRBV11-2 TRBD1 -
CASSPGLAGGLRNEQFF TGTGCCAGCAGCCCCGGACTAGCGGGAGGGTTGCGCAATGAGCAGTTCTTC TRBJ2-1 TRBV7-2 TRBD2 -
CASSLAAASSYNEQFF TGCGCCAGCAGCTTGGCAGCGGCTAGCTCCTACAATGAGCAGTTCTTC TRBJ2-1 TRBV5-1 - -
CASSQAGTVQSPLHF TGTGCCAGCAGCCAAGCCGGGACTGTCCAGTCACCCCTCCACTTT TRBJ1-6 TRBV3-1/TRBV3-2 - -
CASSPQGYNEQFF TGTGCCAGCAGCCCACAGGGGTACAATGAGCAGTTCTTC TRBJ2-1 TRBV7-2 TRBD1 -
CASTRGVGSETQYF TGTGCCAGTACTAGGGGCGTGGGATCGGAGACCCAGTACTTC TRBJ2-5 TRBV19 - -
CASSPRDRGQYGYTF TGCGCCAGCAGCCCCCGGGACAGGGGGCAATATGGCTACACCTTC TRBJ1-2 TRBV5-1 TRBD1 few
CATHSPGGDIQYF TGTGCCACCCATTCCCCGGGGGGAGACATTCAGTACTTC TRBJ2-4 TRBV19 TRBD2 -
CASRPRTSSYNEQFF TGTGCCAGCAGACCCCGGACTAGCAGCTACAATGAGCAGTTCTTC TRBJ2-1 TRBV6-1 TRBD2 -
CASSTTRGAGEQYF TGTGCCAGTAGTACCACTAGAGGTGCAGGCGAGCAGTACTTC TRBJ2-7 TRBV19 - few
CSVGTGGFYGYTF TGCAGCGTGGGGACAGGGGGTTTTTACGGCTACACCTTC TRBJ1-2 TRBV29-1 TRBD1 -
CATSDRAGGGRTEAFF TGTGCCACCAGTGACCGCGCGGGGGGGGGCCGCACTGAAGCTTTCTTT TRBJ1-1 TRBV24-1 - -
CASSQSLGGPLNGYTF TGTGCCAGCAGCCAATCTTTGGGGGGACCGTTGAATGGCTACACCTTC TRBJ1-2 TRBV3-1/TRBV3-2 - -
CAWSDPGLAGETQYF TGTGCCTGGAGTGACCCCGGACTAGCGGGGGAGACCCAGTACTTC TRBJ2-5 TRBV30 TRBD2 -
CASSQTSGSYEQYF TGTGCCAGCAGCCAGACTAGCGGGAGCTACGAGCAGTACTTC TRBJ2-7 TRBV5-5 TRBD2 -
CASSHRGRTGELFF TGTGCCAGCAGCCACAGGGGGAGAACCGGGGAGCTGTTTTTT TRBJ2-2 TRBV3-1/TRBV3-2 TRBD1 -
CASSFSSWERDEQFF TGTGCCAGCAGTTTTTCCAGTTGGGAGAGGGATGAGCAGTTCTTC TRBJ2-1 TRBV28 - -
CASGLSFAKNIQYF TGTGCCAGCGGACTATCTTTCGCCAAAAACATTCAGTACTTC TRBJ2-4 TRBV19 - -
CASSLGTILPKSSYEQYF TGTGCCAGCAGTCTAGGGACTATTCTGCCAAAAAGCTCCTACGAGCAGTACTTC TRBJ2-7 TRBV7-8 TRBD2 -
CASSQGPIRSSYEQYF TGTGCCAGCAGTCAAGGCCCTATTAGGAGCTCCTACGAGCAGTACTTC TRBJ2-7 TRBV28 - once
CASSNHRDRGTETQYF TGTGCCAGCAGCAACCACCGGGACAGGGGAACAGAGACCCAGTACTTC TRBJ2-5 TRBV9 TRBD1 -
CASSPQEGVYEQYF TGTGCCAGCTCACCTCAGGAAGGGGTCTACGAGCAGTACTTC TRBJ2-7 TRBV18 - -
CASSFSGGLGTEAFF TGCGCCAGCAGCTTCTCAGGGGGCTTGGGCACTGAAGCTTTCTTT TRBJ1-1 TRBV5-1 TRBD1 -
CASSVYRGLSGGETQYF TGTGCCAGCAGTGTGTACAGGGGGCTCTCGGGTGGAGAGACCCAGTACTTC TRBJ2-5 TRBV2 TRBD1 -
CASSYEVGYEQYF TGTGCCAGCAGTTACGAGGTAGGCTACGAGCAGTACTTC TRBJ2-7 TRBV6-2/TRBV6-3 - -
CASSDTWQETQYF TGTGCCAGCAGCGATACATGGCAGGAGACCCAGTACTTC TRBJ2-5 TRBV7-2 - -
CASRSGSHGYTF TGTGCCAGCAGGTCAGGGTCCCATGGCTACACCTTC TRBJ1-2 TRBV6-5 - few
CASRGQGTGNTEAFF TGTGCCAGCAGAGGACAGGGGACGGGAAACACTGAAGCTTTCTTT TRBJ1-1 TRBV28 TRBD1 -
CASSRQGAMNTEAFF TGTGCCAGCTCTCGACAGGGGGCGATGAACACTGAAGCTTTCTTT TRBJ1-1 TRBV18 TRBD1 -
CASGGNSYEQYF TGTGCCAGTGGCGGGAACTCCTACGAGCAGTACTTC TRBJ2-7 TRBV2 - few
CASSYRDRALETQYF TGTGCCAGCAGTTACCGGGACAGAGCCTTAGAGACCCAGTACTTC TRBJ2-5 TRBV6-5 TRBD1 -
CASSRALGGFSGNTIYF TGTGCCAGCAGCCGAGCCCTAGGGGGATTCTCTGGAAACACCATATATTTT TRBJ1-3 TRBV7-8 - -
CASSGDRAVGGANVLTF TGTGCCAGTAGTGGCGACAGGGCAGTCGGTGGGGCCAACGTCCTGACTTTC TRBJ2-6 TRBV19 TRBD1 -
CASSLAQNYEQYF TGTGCCAGCAGCTTGGCTCAGAACTACGAGCAGTACTTC TRBJ2-7 TRBV5-6 - -
CASNGPPNEQFF TGTGCCAGCAATGGGCCTCCCAATGAGCAGTTCTTC TRBJ2-1 TRBV6-5 - -
CASSLYSGGNRDTQYF TGTGCCAGCAGTTTATATAGCGGGGGAAATCGGGATACGCAGTATTTT TRBJ2-3 TRBV27 TRBD2 -
CASSTGNRGSYGYTF TGTGCCAGCAGCACCGGGAACAGGGGATCCTATGGCTACACCTTC TRBJ1-2 TRBV7-2 TRBD1 -
CASSTTGPETQYF TGTGCCAGCAGCACCACAGGGCCAGAGACCCAGTACTTC TRBJ2-5 TRBV7-9 - -
CASSLGVFSGRAKGRADTQYF TGTGCCAGCAGCTTAGGAGTTTTTAGCGGGAGGGCCAAAGGGAGGGCAGATACGCAGTATTTT TRBJ2-3 TRBV7-8 TRBD2 -
CATRGKGNSNEQFF TGTGCCACAAGGGGGAAAGGAAACAGCAATGAGCAGTTCTTC TRBJ2-1 TRBV24-1 - -